Listed here are 21 T cell receptor beta chains from one sample, sequenced in a study of memory CD8 T cells in hepatitis C reinfection. Specified time point: pre-reinfection, 55 to 20 weeks before reinfection detection. The sorted cells went straight to TCR sequencing with no prior in vitro expansion. The protocol was immunoSEQ multiplex PCR, while the TCRdb copy is restricted to in-frame clones and leaves out a portion. The table has over 45,000 clones, over 85% seen once; the top ten hold 0.95% to 1.1%. The material sequenced was naive CD8+ T cells sorted from blood. The receptors shown here come from a man younger than 35 with hepatitis C virus infection.

The chain carries TRBV7-9 and TRBJ2-6, with 9 positions matching TRBD1. Germline CDR1 reads SEHNR; CDR2 reads FQNEAQ (reference sequence). J gave up 0 bases and V 5 bases, and 8 bases lay outside the gene matches. The CDR3 totals 18 residues. CDR3 bases: TGTGCCAGCAGCCACCCCGGGACAGGGCCCTCTGGGGCCAACGTCCTGACTTTC. It yields the protein CASSHPGTGPSGANVLTF.

The V call is TRBV11-2, the J call TRBJ2-2; perhaps TRBD2 as D (7 bases). Germline-derived CDR1 and CDR2 are SGHAT and FQNNGV. The CDR3 has 14 amino acids. Trimming took 5 bases from V and 14 from J, leaving 21 bases between them. Here the CDR3 DNA reads TGTGCCAGCAGCCCAATTGGGGGGGGGCTGGCACTGTTTTTT. Protein product: CASSPIGGGLALFF.

The chain has TRBV7-6 and TRBJ2-3; 10 bases fit TRBD2. Germline values: CDR1 SGHVS, CDR2 FNYEAQ. V trimming: 6 bases; J trimming: 1 base; junction bases outside the gene matches: 4. The CDR3 runs to 15 residues. The CDR3 region has the DNA TGTGCCAGCAGTGCCACTAGCGGGGGCACAGATACGCAGTATTTT. Translated, it gives CASSATSGGTDTQYF.

The chain couples TRBV6-5 to TRBJ1-5; possible D gene TRBD1, 6 bases. Trimming took 6 bases from V and 0 from J, leaving 12 bases between them. This CDR3 comprises 15 residues. From germline, CDR1 is MNHEY and CDR2 SVGAGI. The CDR3 DNA is TGTGCCAGCAGGGTTGGACAGAGTAGCAATCAGCCCCAGCATTTT. This codes for CASRVGQSSNQPQHF.

The chain has TRBV13 and TRBJ2-1, with D uncertain. Trimming removed 1 base at V and 0 bases at J, with 13 bases between. The CDR3 sequence is 17 residues long. Germline CDR1 PRHDT, CDR2 FYEKMQ (reference sequence). CDR3 sequence reads: CASSLVGGLSSYNEQFF. In DNA, the CDR3 is TGTGCCAGCAGCTTAGTAGGCGGATTAAGCTCCTACAATGAGCAGTTCTTC.

This clone turned up a few times. This chain connects TRBV6-6 to TRBJ2-1; no clear D. CDR3 length: 12 residues. Trimming stripped 0 bases from V and 8 bases from J, with 5 bases between. Germline V gene sequence: CDR1 MNHNY, CDR2 SVGAGI (reference sequence). Here the CDR3 DNA reads TGTGCCAGCAGTTACTCGTTAGATGAGCAGTTCTTC. Its protein is CASSYSLDEQFF.

This clone came up once. The CDR3 here is CSVDGLATPLETQYF. The DNA for the CDR3 is TGCAGCGTTGATGGTCTCGCGACACCACTAGAGACCCAGTACTTC. The genes are TRBV29-1 and TRBJ2-5; D ambiguous. The CDR3 covers 15 residues. Germline V CDR1 and CDR2: SQVTM, ANQGSEA. V lost 3 bases and J 4 bases, leaving 18 bases between the germline ends.

The J gene is TRBJ2-5, the V gene TRBV6-5, with TRBD2 identical over 8 bases. From germline, CDR1 is MNHEY and CDR2 SVGAGI. CDR3 length: 15 residues. Trimming took 6 bases from V and 5 from J; bases not matched to a gene: 11. The CDR3 region has the DNA TGTGCCAGCAGCCCGGGACTAGGAGGGCGGGAGACCCAGTACTTC. Translated: CASSPGLGGRETQYF.

V is TRBV6-6 and J is TRBJ2-1, with TRBD1 matching 11 bases. The germline CDR1 and CDR2 sequences are MNHNY and SVGAGI (reference sequence). This CDR3 has 16 amino acids. V was clipped by 0 bases and J by 4 bases; unmatched bases: 2. In DNA form, the CDR3 reads TGTGCCAGCAGTTACTCCCGGGACAGGGGGTACAATGAGCAGTTCTTC. Translation gives CASSYSRDRGYNEQFF.

The chain carries TRBV5-1 and TRBJ2-6, with 9 nucleotides matching TRBD1. This CDR3 spans 16 amino acids. Germline V gives CDR1 SGHRS, CDR2 YFSETQ. With 0 bases clipped from V and 9 bases from J, the junction kept 7 bases outside the gene matches. CDR3 DNA sequence: TGCGCCAGCAGCTTGGAGGCCGGGACAGGGAGCAACGTCCTGACTTTC. Residues: CASSLEAGTGSNVLTF.

The chain joins TRBV5-1 to TRBJ1-2, with a tentative D call TRBD1 (6 bases). Trimming took off 1 base at V and 0 bases at J, with 16 bases between the two ends. The CDR3 contains 17 residues. CDR1 is SGHRS, CDR2 YFSETQ, per germline. The CDR3 here is CASSLWTETLANYGYTF. Here the CDR3 DNA reads TGCGCCAGCAGCTTGTGGACAGAAACTCTAGCTAACTATGGCTACACCTTC.

V and J are TRBV7-2 and TRBJ2-4; 10 bases align to TRBD2. This CDR3 region has 16 residues. Germline CDR1 and CDR2: SGHTA and FQGNSA. Trimming removed 2 bases from V and 3 bases from J; junction bases left unmatched: 4. The CDR3 sequence: CASSLIAGGIKNIQYF. CDR3 nucleotides: TGTGCCAGCAGCTTAATAGCGGGAGGAATCAAAAACATTCAGTACTTC.

About this clone itself: Other DNA sequences in the same sample also yield this CDR3. The chain couples TRBV11-2 to TRBJ2-3, with TRBD2 matching over 9 bases. This CDR3 has 18 residues. In germline, CDR1 is SGHAT, CDR2 FQNNGV. V shed 5 bases and J 5 bases; nucleotides not matched to a gene: 17. The CDR3 reads CASSLRLGLAGPLDTQYF. CDR3 nucleotide sequence: TGTGCCAGCAGCCTACGATTGGGGCTAGCGGGGCCCTTAGATACGCAGTATTTT.

The chain uses TRBV5-6 and TRBJ2-1; TRBD1 matches 7 bases. V lost 4 bases to trimming and J lost 9 bases; unmatched junction nucleotides: 16. CDR3 size: 16 residues. Germline V lookup: CDR1 SGHDT, CDR2 YYEEEE. The CDR3: CASSQIGTGVLGEQFF. CDR3 in DNA: TGTGCCAGCAGCCAAATAGGTACAGGGGTGTTAGGTGAGCAGTTCTTC.

In nucleotides, the CDR3 is TGTGCCAGCAGTTTAGTCTCAGGGCGGCGCTCCTATAATTCACCCCTCCACTTT. It is translated as CASSLVSGRRSYNSPLHF. The V gene is TRBV28, the J gene TRBJ1-6; tentative D call: TRBD1 (5 bases). Trimming took 2 bases from V and 0 from J, leaving 14 bases between them. The CDR3 runs 18 residues. The germline gives CDR1 MDHEN, CDR2 SYDVKM. Combining the CDR3 with reference TRBV28 and TRBJ1-6 gives the whole variable domain DVKVTQSSRYLVKRTGEKVFLECVQDMDHENMFWYRQDPGLGLRLIYFSYDVKMKEKGDIPEGYSVSREKKERFSLILESASTNQTSMYLCASSLVSGRRSYNSPLHFGNGTRLTVT.

The rearrangement links TRBV14 to TRBJ1-3, with D uncertain. Trimming shortened V by 0 bases and J by 0 bases, and 6 bases separated the two germline ends. The CDR3 runs 15 residues. CDR1 is SGHDN, CDR2 FVKESK, per germline. Here the CDR3 reads CASSQDPFSGNTIYF. Written as DNA, the CDR3 is TGTGCCAGCAGCCAAGATCCGTTCTCTGGAAACACCATATATTTT.

The chain employs TRBV19 and TRBJ1-1; possible D gene TRBD1, 6 bases. CDR3 length: 14 residues. CDR1 is LNHDA, CDR2 SQIVND, per germline (reference sequence). Trimming cost V 5 bases and J 4 bases, with 14 bases left between them. CDR3 DNA sequence: TGTGCCAGTAGTGGCGGACAGTGGGCCACTGAAGCTTTCTTT. Translating gives CASSGGQWATEAFF.

This clone came up once. The gene calls are TRBV18 and TRBJ2-7, with D tentatively TRBD1 (6 bases). Germline-derived CDR1 and CDR2 are KGHSH and LQKENI. The V gene lost 3 bases and the J gene lost 6 bases, with 12 bases spanning the gap. The CDR3 spans 13 residues. The CDR3 DNA reads as TGTGCCAGCTCACCCCCGGGACATGTCGAGCAGTACTTC. Its translation: CASSPPGHVEQYF.

This chain joins TRBV4-3 and TRBJ2-7, with 7 nucleotides matching TRBD1. Per the germline V gene, CDR1 is LGHNA and CDR2 is YSLEER. The V and J ends lost 3 bases and 6 bases, in that order; junction bases with no gene match: 11. The CDR3 contains 15 residues. The CDR3 here is CASSHETGPRREQYV. CDR3 sequence (DNA): TGCGCCAGCAGCCATGAGACAGGGCCCCGACGCGAGCAGTACGTC.

The CDR3 DNA follows: TGTGCCAGCAGCTTAGAAGGGGGCTGGGACTATGGCTACACCTTC. This codes for CASSLEGGWDYGYTF. The gene calls are TRBV11-2 and TRBJ1-2; 7 nucleotides agree with TRBD1. V gave up 0 bases and J gave up 3 bases; unmatched junction bases: 4. This CDR3 is built from 15 residues. Per germline, CDR1 SGHAT and CDR2 FQNNGV.

The genes are TRBV7-9 and TRBJ2-5; tentatively, D is TRBD1 (5 bases). The J call may be in error: the DNA end matches TRBJ2-7 better. The CDR3 sequence is 15 residues long. CDR1 is SEHNR and CDR2 is FQNEAQ in the germline V gene (reference sequence). For the CDR3, the DNA is TGTGCCAGCAGCTTAGCGCAGGGCAGGATTCGCGAGCAGTACTTC. It is translated as CASSLAQGRIREQYF.